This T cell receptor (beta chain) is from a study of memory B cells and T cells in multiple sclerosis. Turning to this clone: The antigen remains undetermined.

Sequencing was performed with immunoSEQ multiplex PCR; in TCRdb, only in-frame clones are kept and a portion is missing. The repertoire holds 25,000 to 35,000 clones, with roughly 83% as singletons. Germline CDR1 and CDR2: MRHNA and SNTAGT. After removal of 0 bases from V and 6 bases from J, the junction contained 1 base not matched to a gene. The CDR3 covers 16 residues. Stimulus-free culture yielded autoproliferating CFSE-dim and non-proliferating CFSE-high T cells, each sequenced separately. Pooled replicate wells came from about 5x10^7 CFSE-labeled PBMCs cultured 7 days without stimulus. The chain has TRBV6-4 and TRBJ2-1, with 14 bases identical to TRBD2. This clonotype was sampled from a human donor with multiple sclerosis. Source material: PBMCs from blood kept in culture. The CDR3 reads CASSDSGTSGSNEQFF. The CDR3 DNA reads TGTGCCAGCAGTGACTCGGGGACTAGCGGGAGCAATGAGCAGTTCTTC.